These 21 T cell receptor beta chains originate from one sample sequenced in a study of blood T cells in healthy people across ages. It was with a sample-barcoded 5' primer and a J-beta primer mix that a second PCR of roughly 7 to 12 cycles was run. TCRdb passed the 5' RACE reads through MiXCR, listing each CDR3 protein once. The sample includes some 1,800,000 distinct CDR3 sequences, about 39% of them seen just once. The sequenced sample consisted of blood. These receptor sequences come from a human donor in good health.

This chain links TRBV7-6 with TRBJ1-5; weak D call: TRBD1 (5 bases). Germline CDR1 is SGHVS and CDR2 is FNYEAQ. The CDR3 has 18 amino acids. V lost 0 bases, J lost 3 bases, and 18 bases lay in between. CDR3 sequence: CASSLAAGDSLFNQPQHF. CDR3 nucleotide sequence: TGTGCCAGCAGCTTAGCTGCGGGAGACAGTCTTTTCAATCAGCCCCAGCATTTT.

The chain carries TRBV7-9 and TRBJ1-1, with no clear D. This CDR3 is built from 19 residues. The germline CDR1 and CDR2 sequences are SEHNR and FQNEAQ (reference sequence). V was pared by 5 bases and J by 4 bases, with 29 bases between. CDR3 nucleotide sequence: TGTGCCAGCAGCCGACGGGCGGTGGGTATAAATAGCGGATTCACTGAAGCTTTCTTT. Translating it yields CASSRRAVGINSGFTEAFF.

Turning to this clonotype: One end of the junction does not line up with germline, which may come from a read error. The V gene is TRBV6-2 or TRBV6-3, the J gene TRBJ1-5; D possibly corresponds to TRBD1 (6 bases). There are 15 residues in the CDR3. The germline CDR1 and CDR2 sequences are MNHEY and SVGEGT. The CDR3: CASSRRGGGNLPQHF. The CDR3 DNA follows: TGTGCCAGCAGTCGCCGTGGAGGGGGTAATCTGCCCCAGCATTTT.

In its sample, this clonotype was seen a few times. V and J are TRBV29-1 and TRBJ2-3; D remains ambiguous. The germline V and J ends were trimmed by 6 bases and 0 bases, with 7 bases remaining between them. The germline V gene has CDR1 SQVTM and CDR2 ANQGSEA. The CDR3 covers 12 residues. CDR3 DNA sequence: TGCAGCGTCATCCCTAGCACAGATACGCAGTATTTT. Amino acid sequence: CSVIPSTDTQYF.

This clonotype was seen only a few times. CDR3 sequence: CASSQIGGQPQHF. The CDR3 bases are TGCGCCAGCAGCCAGATCGGCGGCCAGCCCCAGCATTTT. This chain uses TRBV4-1 with TRBJ1-5; D is unclear. Germline V gene lookup returns CDR1 MGHRA and CDR2 YSYEKL. The V gene lost 3 bases and the J gene lost 7 bases, with 10 bases spanning the gap. CDR3 length: 13 residues.

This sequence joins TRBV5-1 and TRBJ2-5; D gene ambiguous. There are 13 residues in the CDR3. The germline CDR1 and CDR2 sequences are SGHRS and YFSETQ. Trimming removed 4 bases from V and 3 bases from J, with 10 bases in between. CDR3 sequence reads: CASSIRSEETQYF. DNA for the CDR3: TGCGCCAGCAGCATACGGAGTGAAGAGACCCAGTACTTC.

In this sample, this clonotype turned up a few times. CDR3: CASSQAYYGEQFF. The CDR3 DNA is TGCGCCAGCAGCCAGGCATACTACGGTGAGCAGTTCTTC. The rearrangement links TRBV4-3 to TRBJ2-1; D gene uncertain. The germline V and J ends were trimmed by 3 bases and 9 bases, with 12 bases remaining between them. Per the germline V gene, CDR1 is LGHNA and CDR2 is YSLEER. The CDR3 contains 13 residues.

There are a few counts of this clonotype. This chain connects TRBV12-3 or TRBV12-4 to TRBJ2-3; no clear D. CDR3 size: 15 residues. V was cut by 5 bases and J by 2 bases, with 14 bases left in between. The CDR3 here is CASSPSSRPTDTQYF. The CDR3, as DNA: TGTGCCAGCAGTCCGTCTTCCCGCCCCACAGATACGCAGTATTTT.

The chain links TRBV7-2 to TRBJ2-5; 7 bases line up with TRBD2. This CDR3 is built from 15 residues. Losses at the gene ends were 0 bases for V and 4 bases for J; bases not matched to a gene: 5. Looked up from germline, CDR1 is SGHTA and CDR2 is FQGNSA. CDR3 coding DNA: TGTGCCAGCAGCTTAGCGCGGGAGAGGTCAGAGACCCAGTACTTC. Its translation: CASSLARERSETQYF.

CDR3 residues: CATSRETRGTEAFF. Here the CDR3 DNA reads TGTGCCACCAGCAGAGAGACCAGGGGGACTGAAGCTTTCTTT. The chain has TRBV15 and TRBJ1-1; 7 nucleotides align to TRBD1. Germline-derived CDR1 and CDR2 are LNHNV and YYDKDF (reference sequence). Trimming at V came to 0 bases and at J to 5 bases, leaving 3 bases not matched to a gene. This CDR3 has 14 residues.

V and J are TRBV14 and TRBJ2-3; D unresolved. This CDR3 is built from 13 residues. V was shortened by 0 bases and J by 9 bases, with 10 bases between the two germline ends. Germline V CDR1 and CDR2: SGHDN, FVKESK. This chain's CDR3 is CASSQDLDGTQYF. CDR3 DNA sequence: TGTGCCAGCAGCCAAGATCTCGACGGGACGCAGTATTTT.

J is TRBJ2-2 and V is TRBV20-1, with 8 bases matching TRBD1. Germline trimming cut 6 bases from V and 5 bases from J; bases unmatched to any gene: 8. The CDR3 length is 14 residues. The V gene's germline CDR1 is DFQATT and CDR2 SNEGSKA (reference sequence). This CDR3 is CSAYDRGLTGELFF. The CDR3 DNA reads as TGCAGTGCGTACGACAGGGGTCTAACCGGGGAGCTGTTTTTT.

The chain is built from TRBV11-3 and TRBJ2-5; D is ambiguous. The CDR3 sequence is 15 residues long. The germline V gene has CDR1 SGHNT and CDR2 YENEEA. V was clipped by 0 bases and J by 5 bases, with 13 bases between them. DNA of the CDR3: TGTGCCAGCAGCTTAGATCCCCTGCTACCGGAGACCCAGTACTTC. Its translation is CASSLDPLLPETQYF.

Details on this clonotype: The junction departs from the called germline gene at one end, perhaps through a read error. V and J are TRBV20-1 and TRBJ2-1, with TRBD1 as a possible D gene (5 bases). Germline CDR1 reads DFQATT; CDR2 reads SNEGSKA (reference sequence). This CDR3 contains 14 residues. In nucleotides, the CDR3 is TGTAGTGCTAGTATCCGGCAGGGAAATGATGAGCAGTTCTTC. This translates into CSASIRQGNDEQFF.

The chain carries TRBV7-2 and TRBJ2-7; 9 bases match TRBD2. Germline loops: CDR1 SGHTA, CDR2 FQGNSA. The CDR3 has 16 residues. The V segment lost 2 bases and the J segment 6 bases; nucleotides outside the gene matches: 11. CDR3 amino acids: CASSLYAAGGLSEQYF. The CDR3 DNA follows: TGTGCCAGCAGCTTATACGCGGCGGGGGGGCTTTCCGAGCAGTACTTC.

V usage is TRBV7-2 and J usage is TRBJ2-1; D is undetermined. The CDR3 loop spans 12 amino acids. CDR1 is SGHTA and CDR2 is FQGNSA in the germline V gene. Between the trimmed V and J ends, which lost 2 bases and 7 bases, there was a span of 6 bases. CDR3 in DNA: TGTGCCAGCAGCTTACAGTGGAATGAGCAGTTCTTC. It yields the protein CASSLQWNEQFF. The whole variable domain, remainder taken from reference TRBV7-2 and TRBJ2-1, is GAGVSQSPSNKVTEKGKDVELRCDPISGHTALYWYRQSLGQGLEFLIYFQGNSAPDKSGLPSDRFSAERTGGSVSTLTIQRTQQEDSAVYLCASSLQWNEQFFGPGTRLTVL.

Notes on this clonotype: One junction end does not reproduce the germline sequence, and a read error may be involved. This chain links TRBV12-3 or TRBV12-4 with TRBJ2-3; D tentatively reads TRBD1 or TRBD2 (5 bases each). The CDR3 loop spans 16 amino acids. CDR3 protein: CSSSSRGREGQDTQYF. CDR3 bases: TGTTCCAGCAGTTCCCGGGGCAGGGAAGGTCAAGATACGCAGTATTTT.

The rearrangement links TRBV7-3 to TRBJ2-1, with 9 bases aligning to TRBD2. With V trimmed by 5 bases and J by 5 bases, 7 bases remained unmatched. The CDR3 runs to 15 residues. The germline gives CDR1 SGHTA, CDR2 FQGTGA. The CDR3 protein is CASSPLAGIDNEQFF. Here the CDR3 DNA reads TGTGCCAGCAGCCCTCTAGCGGGGATAGACAATGAGCAGTTCTTC. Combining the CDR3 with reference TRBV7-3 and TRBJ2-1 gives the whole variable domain GAGVSQTPSNKVTEKGKYVELRCDPISGHTALYWYRQSLGQGPEFLIYFQGTGAADDSGLPNDRFFAVRPEGSVSTLKIQRTERGDSAVYLCASSPLAGIDNEQFFGPGTRLTVL.

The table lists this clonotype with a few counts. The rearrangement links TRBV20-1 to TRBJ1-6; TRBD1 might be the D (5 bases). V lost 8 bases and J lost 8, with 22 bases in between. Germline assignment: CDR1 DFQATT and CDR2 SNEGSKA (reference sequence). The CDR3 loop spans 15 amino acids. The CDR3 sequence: CSRPRTHDRDSPLHF. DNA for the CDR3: TGCAGTCGACCCAGGACGCACGACAGAGATTCACCCCTCCACTTT.

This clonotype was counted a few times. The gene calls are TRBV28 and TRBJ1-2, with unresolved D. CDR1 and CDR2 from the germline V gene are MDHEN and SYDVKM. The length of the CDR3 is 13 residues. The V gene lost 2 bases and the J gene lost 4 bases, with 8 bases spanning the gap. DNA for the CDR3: TGTGCCAGCAGTTTAATGCTCGGCTATGGCTACACCTTC. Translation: CASSLMLGYGYTF.

DNA for the CDR3: TGCGCCAGCAGGACGGCGACGGGGGACCCTTCTAGCACAGATACGCAGTATTTT. Translating it yields CASRTATGDPSSTDTQYF. The J gene is TRBJ2-3, the V gene TRBV5-1; D is possibly TRBD2 (6 bases). The CDR3 covers 18 residues. Germline CDR1 and CDR2: SGHRS and YFSETQ. V was trimmed by 5 bases and J by 0 bases, leaving 22 bases between them.